Below, 15 T cell receptor beta chains from the same sample are listed, as sequenced in a study of T cells in narcolepsy. Data came from immunoSEQ multiplex PCR; TCRdb stores just in-frame clones and leaves some out. The sample comprises under 35,000 clones, more than 70% of which are singletons, and approximately 0.9% rests with the top ten. Sequencing input: memory (CD45RA-) CD4+ T cells from blood. These receptors originate from a human donor in good health.

The chain couples TRBV7-6 to TRBJ2-7; TRBD2 aligns across 16 bases. The J segment lost 5 bases and the V segment lost 5 bases, leaving 6 bases of the junction unmatched. Per germline, CDR1 SGHVS and CDR2 FNYEAQ. The length of the CDR3 is 16 residues. The CDR3 here is CASSAGLAGGQDEQYF. The CDR3 coding sequence is TGTGCCAGCAGCGCGGGACTAGCGGGAGGGCAGGACGAGCAGTACTTC.

V is TRBV6-5 and J is TRBJ2-2, with 9 nucleotides matching TRBD1. The CDR3 consists of 14 residues. The J segment lost 6 bases and the V segment lost 5 bases, leaving 4 bases of the junction unmatched. Per the germline V gene, CDR1 is MNHEY and CDR2 is SVGAGI. The CDR3 loop is CASSRDRAPGELFF. DNA for the CDR3: TGTGCCAGCAGTAGGGACAGGGCCCCCGGGGAGCTGTTTTTT.

This rearrangement joins TRBV28 to TRBJ2-5; a possible D gene is TRBD2 (6 bases). Germline V gene data show CDR1 as MDHEN and CDR2 as SYDVKM. Between the trimmed V and J ends, which lost 4 bases and 1 base, there was a span of 16 bases. The length of the CDR3 is 16 residues. The CDR3 DNA reads as TGTGCCAGCAGTTCTTACGAGAAGCGGGCCCAAGAGACCCAGTACTTC. Its translation: CASSSYEKRAQETQYF. The full variable domain, in which reference TRBV28 and TRBJ2-5 provide the parts outside the CDR3, is DVKVTQSSRYLVKRTGEKVFLECVQDMDHENMFWYRQDPGLGLRLIYFSYDVKMKEKGDIPEGYSVSREKKERFSLILESASTNQTSMYLCASSSYEKRAQETQYFGPGTRLLVL.

J is TRBJ2-1 and V is TRBV9; 7 bases are shared with TRBD2. CDR1 SGDLS and CDR2 YYNGEE come from the germline V gene. V lost 4 bases, J lost 7 bases, and 14 bases stayed unmatched. The length of the CDR3 is 16 residues. The CDR3 DNA reads TGTGCCAGCAGCCCCTATACAGCGGGGAGAAATAATGAGCAGTTCTTC. Protein sequence: CASSPYTAGRNNEQFF.

The J gene is TRBJ2-3, the V gene TRBV7-3; tentatively, D is TRBD2 (6 bases). This CDR3 has 16 residues. Germline V lookup: CDR1 SGHTA, CDR2 FQGTGA. V lost 6 bases and J lost 1, with 17 bases in between. CDR3 loop: CASSYRGGSGTDTQYF. Here the CDR3 DNA reads TGTGCCAGCAGTTATCGGGGAGGATCAGGCACAGATACGCAGTATTTT.

The chain combines TRBV11-3 with TRBJ2-2; D gene uncertain. This CDR3 spans 13 amino acids. Germline assignment: CDR1 SGHNT and CDR2 YENEEA. Trimming took 4 bases from V and 6 from J, leaving 9 bases between them. CDR3 protein: CASSWSAPGELFF. In nucleotides, the CDR3 is TGTGCCAGCAGCTGGTCCGCCCCCGGGGAGCTGTTTTTT.

This chain connects TRBV5-6 to TRBJ2-7; D remains ambiguous. The CDR3 contains 13 residues. Germline V CDR1 and CDR2: SGHDT, YYEEEE. V lost 0 bases and J lost 5, with 9 bases in between. The chain's CDR3 is CASSLVARHEQYF. The CDR3 nucleotides read TGTGCCAGCAGCTTGGTTGCCCGCCACGAGCAGTACTTC.

This sequence joins TRBV6-5 and TRBJ2-7; 8 nucleotides match TRBD2. The germline V gene has CDR1 MNHEY and CDR2 SVGAGI. The V gene end was trimmed by 6 bases and the J gene end by 12 bases; junction bases not matched to a gene: 10. The CDR3 is 12 amino acids. Written as DNA, the CDR3 is TGTGCCAGCAGCCGGGAGGGCAGATGGCTGTACTTC. It specifies CASSREGRWLYF.

The chain couples TRBV7-8 to TRBJ2-2; D possibly uses TRBD1 or TRBD2 (6 bases each). Trimming left V 5 bases short and J 5 bases short, with 15 bases between. Looked up from germline, CDR1 is SGHVS and CDR2 is FQNEAQ. This CDR3 comprises 15 residues. The CDR3 spells CASSPRGGGTGELFF. The DNA of the CDR3 is TGTGCCAGCAGCCCCAGGGGCGGAGGGACCGGGGAGCTGTTTTTT. The complete variable domain, with remaining parts taken from reference TRBV7-8 and TRBJ2-2, reads GAGVSQSPRYKVAKRGQDVALRCDPISGHVSLFWYQQALGQGPEFLTYFQNEAQLDKSGLPSDRFFAERPEGSVSTLKIQRTQQEDSAVYLCASSPRGGGTGELFFGEGSRLTVL.

The genes are TRBV30 and TRBJ1-4; D gene ambiguous. CDR3 length: 15 residues. The V and J ends lost 5 bases and 5 bases respectively, with 18 bases between them. Germline CDR1 is GTSNPN and CDR2 is SVGIG (reference sequence). The CDR3 nucleotides are TGTGCCTGGGCTCACTCACTTGGCTGGAATGAAAAACTGTTTTTT. Amino acids: CAWAHSLGWNEKLFF.

The genes are TRBV5-1 and TRBJ2-1; the match to TRBD2 covers 7 bases. J gave up 0 bases and V 3 bases, and 9 bases lay outside the gene matches. This CDR3 region has 17 residues. Germline-derived CDR1 and CDR2 are SGHRS and YFSETQ. CDR3 sequence reads: CASSWEGGGASYNEQFF. Here the CDR3 DNA reads TGCGCCAGCAGCTGGGAGGGTGGCGGTGCCTCCTACAATGAGCAGTTCTTC.

The table lists this clone with a few counts. This rearrangement joins TRBV19 to TRBJ1-4, with unresolved D. CDR3 size: 11 residues. V was trimmed by 2 bases and J by 8 bases, leaving 3 bases between them. CDR1 is LNHDA and CDR2 is SQIVND in the germline V gene (reference sequence). CDR3 region: CASSITEKLFF. The CDR3 DNA reads TGTGCCAGTAGTATAACGGAAAAACTGTTTTTT.

V is TRBV7-2 and J is TRBJ1-4, with TRBD1 as a possible D gene (6 bases). CDR3 size: 14 residues. The V and J ends lost 0 bases and 7 bases respectively, with 9 bases between them. Germline-derived CDR1 and CDR2 are SGHTA and FQGNSA. As DNA, the CDR3 is TGTGCCAGCAGCTTAGCGATCAGGGGTGAAAAACTGTTTTTT. Protein product: CASSLAIRGEKLFF. The whole variable domain, remainder taken from reference TRBV7-2 and TRBJ1-4, is GAGVSQSPSNKVTEKGKDVELRCDPISGHTALYWYRQSLGQGLEFLIYFQGNSAPDKSGLPSDRFSAERTGGSVSTLTIQRTQQEDSAVYLCASSLAIRGEKLFFGSGTQLSVL.

The chain uses TRBV10-1 and TRBJ1-1; no clear D gene. Trimming stripped 3 bases from V and 4 bases from J, with 15 bases between. Germline values: CDR1 WNHNN, CDR2 SYGVQD (reference sequence). CDR3 length: 15 residues. This CDR3 is CASSESAGIGTEAFF. In nucleotides, the CDR3 is TGCGCCAGCAGTGAAAGCGCGGGAATCGGCACTGAAGCTTTCTTT.

The chain combines TRBV25-1 with TRBJ1-2; D gene uncertain. V dropped 4 bases and J dropped 0 bases, with 9 bases sitting between them. The CDR3 extends over 14 amino acids. Germline assignment: CDR1 MGHDK and CDR2 SYGVNS. The DNA for the CDR3 is TGTGCCAGCAGTGGGGTGGGCACTAACTATGGCTACACCTTC. As protein: CASSGVGTNYGYTF.